A selection of T cell receptor beta chains follows, all from one sample in a study of T cells after yellow fever vaccination. TCRdb re-called the 5' RACE reads with MiXCR, one entry per CDR3 protein. This table holds 300,000 to 400,000 distinct CDR3 sequences, 8.5% to 9% found once. The specimen comprised PBMCs, sampled on the day of the first yellow fever vaccination. The source of these receptors is a man aged 18 to 29 who received the YFV17D yellow fever vaccine. CDR3s include the opening cysteine and the closing phenylalanine or tryptophan. The D gene is left open where the match is weak. Clone size, where shown, is once, few, many, or a class for clones that have expanded.

>few|NA|TRBJ2-1|TRBV7-2
CASSLSAGTYNEQFF
TGTGCCAGCAGCTTATCTGCGGGGACCTACAATGAGCAGTTCTTC
>few|NA|TRBJ2-3|TRBV6-2/TRBV6-3
CASSGEQGTDTQYF
TGTGCCAGCAGTGGCGAACAGGGCACAGATACGCAGTATTTT
>NA|NA|TRBJ2-5|TRBV14
CASSQAPGQFWQETQYF
TGTGCCAGCAGCCAAGCCCCCGGACAATTCTGGCAAGAGACCCAGTACTTC
>few|TRBD2|TRBJ2-2|TRBV20-1
CSAGLAGGPDGELFF
TGCAGTGCAGGCCTGGCGGGGGGGCCGGACGGGGAGCTGTTTTTT
>few|TRBD1|TRBJ2-5|TRBV20-1
CSAPLTGQETQYF
TGCAGTGCTCCCCTGACAGGGCAAGAGACCCAGTACTTC
>few|NA|TRBJ2-5|TRBV11-1
CASAKSGTNQETQYF
TGTGCCAGCGCAAAATCCGGGACAAACCAAGAGACCCAGTACTTC
>NA|NA|TRBJ1-4|TRBV11-2
CASSLYPGPFPATNEKLFF
TGTGCCAGCAGCTTATATCCAGGGCCATTCCCCGCAACTAATGAAAAACTGTTTTTT
>NA|TRBD1|TRBJ1-6|TRBV20-1
CSARPRDRGSPLHF
TGCAGTGCTAGACCCCGGGACAGGGGCTCACCCCTCCACTTT
>few|NA|TRBJ1-2|TRBV20-1
CSVGGYTF
TGCAGTGTGGGTGGCTACACCTTC
>NA|TRBD1|TRBJ2-3|TRBV7-9
CASSLARDRGFRYTQYF
TGTGCCAGCAGCTTAGCGAGGGACAGGGGCTTCAGGTATACGCAGTATTTT
>NA|TRBD2|TRBJ2-3|TRBV27
CAARSGGAADTQYF
TGTGCCGCCCGAAGCGGGGGGGCCGCAGATACGCAGTATTTT
>few|NA|TRBJ2-2|TRBV29-1
CSVGAPGAGTGELFF
TGCAGCGTTGGTGCCCCTGGGGCAGGCACCGGGGAGCTGTTTTTT
>NA|NA|TRBJ1-1|TRBV7-3
CASSPQGVDTEAFF
TGTGCCAGCAGCCCGCAGGGCGTAGACACTGAAGCTTTCTTT
>few|TRBD1|TRBJ2-1|TRBV7-2
CASSSAPGTAPYNEQFF
TGTGCCAGCAGCTCGGCCCCCGGGACAGCTCCCTACAATGAGCAGTTCTTC
>many|NA|TRBJ1-2|TRBV20-1
CSARRPVEYGYTF
TGCAGTGCTAGAAGGCCAGTGGAATATGGCTACACCTTC
>NA|NA|TRBJ1-2|TRBV3-1
CASSQSLDRSYGYTF
TGTGCCAGCAGCCAAAGCTTGGACCGATCATATGGCTACACCTTC
>few|TRBD2|TRBJ2-5|TRBV6-2/TRBV6-3
CASRGATSGRETQYF
TGTGCCAGCAGAGGAGCGACTAGCGGGAGAGAGACCCAGTACTTC
>few|NA|TRBJ2-5|TRBV7-2
CASSLAGGNQETQYF
TGTGCCAGCAGCTTAGCGGGTGGTAACCAAGAGACCCAGTACTTC
>NA|NA|TRBJ2-3|TRBV9
CASSVERGTGSSDTQYF
TGTGCCAGCAGCGTAGAAAGGGGAACAGGGTCATCAGATACGCAGTATTTT
>NA|NA|TRBJ2-3|TRBV4-1
CASSQEGIRLSTDTQYF
TGCGCCAGCAGCCAAGAGGGGATACGACTTAGCACAGATACGCAGTATTTT
>few|NA|TRBJ1-2|TRBV6-5
CASSYSVQLGYTF
TGTGCCAGCAGTTACTCTGTTCAATTAGGCTACACCTTC
>many|NA|TRBJ1-2|TRBV3-1
CASSQPTRSYGYTF
TGTGCCAGCAGCCAACCTACCAGAAGCTATGGCTACACCTTC
>few|NA|TRBJ1-2|TRBV5-1
CASRLDSGNYGYTF
TGCGCCAGCAGACTGGACAGTGGAAACTATGGCTACACCTTC
>few|NA|TRBJ1-6|TRBV5-1
CASSLVGAGSISPLHF
TGCGCCAGCAGCTTGGTAGGTGCAGGTAGCATTTCACCCCTCCACTTT
>NA|NA|TRBJ1-6|TRBV10-3
CAISDRGSYNSPLHF
TGTGCCATCAGTGATCGCGGGTCCTATAATTCACCCCTCCACTTT